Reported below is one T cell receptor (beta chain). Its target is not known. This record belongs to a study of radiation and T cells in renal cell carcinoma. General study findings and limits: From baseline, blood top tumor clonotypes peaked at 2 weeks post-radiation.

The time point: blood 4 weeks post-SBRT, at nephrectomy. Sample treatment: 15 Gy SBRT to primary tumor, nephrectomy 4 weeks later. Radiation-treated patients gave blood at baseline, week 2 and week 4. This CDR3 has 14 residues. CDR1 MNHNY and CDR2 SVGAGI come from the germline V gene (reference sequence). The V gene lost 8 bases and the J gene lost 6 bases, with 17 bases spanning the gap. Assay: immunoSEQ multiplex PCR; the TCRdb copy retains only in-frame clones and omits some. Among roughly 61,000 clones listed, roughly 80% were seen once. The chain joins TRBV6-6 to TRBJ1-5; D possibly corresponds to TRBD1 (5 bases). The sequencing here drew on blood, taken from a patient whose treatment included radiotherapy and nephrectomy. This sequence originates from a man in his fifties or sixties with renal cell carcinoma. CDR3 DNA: TGTGCCAGCGTAACCGGGGGAGTCGCTCAGCCCCAGCATTTT. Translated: CASVTGGVAQPQHF.